One sample yielded the 16 T cell receptor beta chains listed below, sequenced in a study of CD8+CD57+ T cells in acquired aplastic anemia. TCR beta VDJ and CDR3 were profiled, and genomic DNA was the template. Via MiXCR, TCRdb re-called the reads, giving one row per CDR3 protein. The sample includes some 220,000 distinct CDR3 sequences, 30% to 40% of them seen just once. The sequenced sample consisted of sorted CD4+, CD8+, or CD8+CD57+ T cells (not recorded which) from PBMCs. The source of these receptors is a human donor in good health, serving as a control.

V gene TRBV7-4 combines with J gene TRBJ2-7; 10 bases align to TRBD1. The V gene end was trimmed by 5 bases and the J gene end by 2 bases; junction bases not matched to a gene: 9. The CDR3 totals 16 residues. Germline CDR1 is SGHVT and CDR2 is SQSDAQ. Here the CDR3 reads CASSQDRGDLAYEQYF. As DNA, the CDR3 is TGTGCCAGCAGCCAGGACAGGGGGGATCTGGCCTACGAGCAGTACTTC.

The V and J genes are TRBV10-3 and TRBJ1-2; no definite D call. There are 12 residues in the CDR3. CDR1 is ENHRY and CDR2 is SYGVKD in the germline V gene. V was shortened by 3 bases and J by 6 bases, with 8 bases between the two germline ends. CDR3 protein: CAISEAVNGYTF. The CDR3 nucleotides are TGTGCCATCAGTGAAGCTGTAAATGGCTACACCTTC.

This chain links TRBV10-3 with TRBJ1-5; 8 bases fit TRBD1. The CDR3 length is 15 residues. CDR1 is ENHRY and CDR2 is SYGVKD in the germline V gene. J lost 7 bases, V lost 0 bases, and 5 bases had no gene match. The CDR3 bases are TGTGCCATCAGTGAGTCGACAGGGGCTGGGCAGCCCCAGCATTTT. Translating it yields CAISESTGAGQPQHF.

With respect to this clonotype: One base away lies a much larger clone, so this may be a sequencing read error. Lacking the conserved final phenylalanine or tryptophan, this CDR3 likely reflects a read error. The chain combines TRBV20-1 with TRBJ1-1; no definite D call. CDR1 is DFQATT and CDR2 is SNEGSKA in the germline V gene (reference sequence). Trimming pared 5 bases from V and 3 bases from J, leaving 13 bases between. The CDR3 sequence is 13 residues long. CDR3 loop: CSAPRWADTEAFS. Here the CDR3 DNA reads TGCAGTGCTCCAAGGTGGGCTGACACTGAAGCTTTCTCT.

Turning to this clonotype: Germline is not matched at one junction end, which may reflect a read error. J is TRBJ2-1 and V is TRBV20-1; 9 bases are shared with TRBD2. Germline CDR1 reads DFQATT; CDR2 reads SNEGSKA (reference sequence). The CDR3 is 15 residues long. The CDR3 protein is CNARSSGSFFNEQFF. The CDR3 nucleotides are TGCAATGCTAGAAGTAGCGGGAGTTTTTTCAATGAGCAGTTCTTC.

CDR3 DNA sequence: TGCGCCAGCAGCTTGGATACGTCAAGGACTAACTATGGCTACACCTTC. Translated, it gives CASSLDTSRTNYGYTF. The V call is TRBV5-1, the J call TRBJ1-2; D remains ambiguous. The CDR3 covers 16 residues. Germline CDR1 is SGHRS and CDR2 is YFSETQ. Trimming shortened V by 0 bases and J by 0 bases, and 12 bases separated the two germline ends.

In nucleotides, the CDR3 is TGCAGTGCTAGAGTAGGGGCCTTCCTGGCGGCAGATACGCAGTATTTT. Amino acid sequence: CSARVGAFLAADTQYF. This rearrangement joins TRBV20-1 to TRBJ2-3; D possibly corresponds to TRBD1 (5 bases). Germline values: CDR1 DFQATT, CDR2 SNEGSKA (reference sequence). This CDR3 is 16 amino acids long. Trimming removed 1 base from V and 4 bases from J, with 18 bases in between.

The sample holds a few counts of this clonotype. The J gene is TRBJ2-3, the V gene TRBV5-1; TRBD2 matches at 15 bases. In germline, CDR1 is SGHRS, CDR2 YFSETQ. Unmatched junction bases numbered 13, after V lost 4 bases and J lost 4 bases. The CDR3 loop spans 19 amino acids. CDR3 nucleotides: TGCGCCAGCAGCCAGACCGGGACTAGCGGGAGGTTTTTCGCAGATACGCAGTATTTT. Protein sequence: CASSQTGTSGRFFADTQYF. The complete variable domain, with remaining parts taken from reference TRBV5-1 and TRBJ2-3, reads KAGVTQTPRYLIKTRGQQVTLSCSPISGHRSVSWYQQTPGQGLQFLFEYFSETQRNKGNFPGRFSGRQFSNSRSEMNVSTLELGDSALYLCASSQTGTSGRFFADTQYFGPGTRLTVL.

This clonotype was observed many times. The J gene is TRBJ2-5, the V gene TRBV7-2, with TRBD1 matching over 8 bases. This CDR3 comprises 14 residues. Trimming removed 4 bases from V and 5 bases from J; junction bases left unmatched: 6. Germline V lookup: CDR1 SGHTA, CDR2 FQGNSA. Here the CDR3 DNA reads TGTGCCAGCAGCTATCAGGGGGCCGGGGAGACCCAGTACTTC. It yields the protein CASSYQGAGETQYF.

This clonotype was seen more than once but under ten times. This chain joins TRBV2 and TRBJ2-5; 12 nucleotides line up with TRBD2. V dropped 4 bases and J dropped 2; count of bases not matched to a gene: 2. The CDR3 runs 15 residues. Looked up from germline, CDR1 is SNHLY and CDR2 is FYNNEI. This CDR3 is CASSGGLAGQETQYF. As DNA, the CDR3 is TGTGCCAGCAGTGGTGGACTAGCGGGGCAAGAGACCCAGTACTTC.

In this sample, this clonotype turned up a few times. The rearrangement links TRBV12-3 or TRBV12-4 to TRBJ2-7; possibly TRBD2 for D (6 bases). This CDR3 region has 14 residues. Trimming left V 5 bases short and J 5 bases short, with 16 bases between. CDR3 sequence reads: CASSRRAGSHEQYF. The DNA for the CDR3 is TGTGCCAGCAGTCGGAGGGCAGGGAGCCACGAGCAGTACTTC.

This clonotype was found a few times. V and J are TRBV6-1 and TRBJ1-5, with TRBD1 as a possible D gene (6 bases). Germline V CDR1 and CDR2: MNHNS, SASEGT. CDR3 length equals 12 residues. V was pared by 9 bases and J by 7 bases, with 13 bases between. CDR3 in amino acids: CASTGFNQPQHF. The CDR3 DNA reads TGTGCCAGTACAGGGTTCAACCAGCCCCAGCATTTT.

In this sample, this clonotype turned up many times. The chain recombines TRBV19 with TRBJ1-1; D call uncertain. The CDR3 has 11 amino acids. V lost 5 bases and J 3 bases, leaving 4 bases between the germline ends. Germline loops: CDR1 LNHDA, CDR2 SQIVND (reference sequence). The CDR3 here is CASSFDTEAFF. Here the CDR3 DNA reads TGTGCCAGTAGTTTCGACACTGAAGCTTTCTTT.

The CDR3 DNA is TGCGCCAGCAGTTACGCCCCAGGGGTCTCCTACAATGAGCAGTTCTTC. Its protein is CASSYAPGVSYNEQFF. The chain joins TRBV5-1 to TRBJ2-1; D possibly corresponds to TRBD1 (6 bases). CDR1 SGHRS and CDR2 YFSETQ come from the germline V gene. V lost 5 bases, J lost 0 bases, and 15 bases lay in between. The CDR3 runs 16 residues. The full variable domain, rest sourced from reference TRBV5-1 and TRBJ2-1, is KAGVTQTPRYLIKTRGQQVTLSCSPISGHRSVSWYQQTPGQGLQFLFEYFSETQRNKGNFPGRFSGRQFSNSRSEMNVSTLELGDSALYLCASSYAPGVSYNEQFFGPGTRLTVL.

In this sample, this clonotype turned up once. The chain uses TRBV19 and TRBJ2-1; D gene ambiguous. Germline V lookup: CDR1 LNHDA, CDR2 SQIVND (reference sequence). The germline V and J ends were trimmed by 3 bases and 6 bases, with 6 bases remaining between them. The CDR3 contains 12 residues. The CDR3 spells CASSMPSNEQFF. Here the CDR3 DNA reads TGTGCCAGTAGTATGCCTAGCAATGAGCAGTTCTTC.

This clonotype was detected many times. The chain links TRBV20-1 to TRBJ2-7; tentatively, D is TRBD1 (5 bases). This CDR3 spans 15 amino acids. V gave up 3 bases and J gave up 2 bases, with 17 bases separating them. CDR1 and CDR2 from the germline V gene are DFQATT and SNEGSKA (reference sequence). The CDR3: CSASPPVSRAYEQYF. The CDR3 region has the DNA TGCAGTGCTAGTCCCCCGGTCAGCAGGGCCTACGAGCAGTACTTC.